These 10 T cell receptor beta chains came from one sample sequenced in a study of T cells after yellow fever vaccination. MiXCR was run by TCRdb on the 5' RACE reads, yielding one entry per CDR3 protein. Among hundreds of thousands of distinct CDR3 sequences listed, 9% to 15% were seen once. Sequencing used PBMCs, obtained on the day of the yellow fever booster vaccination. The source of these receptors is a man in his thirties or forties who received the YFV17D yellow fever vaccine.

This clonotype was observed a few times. The CDR3 DNA follows: TGCGCCAGCAGCTTAGGAGGGACCACCACCGGCGGGGGGAACACCGGGGAGCTGTTTTTT. The encoded protein is CASSLGGTTTGGGNTGELFF. The rearrangement joins TRBV5-1 to TRBJ2-2; TRBD2 agrees at 7 bases. V was clipped by 2 bases and J by 1 base; unmatched bases: 17. Germline V gene data show CDR1 as SGHRS and CDR2 as YFSETQ. This CDR3 comprises 20 residues.

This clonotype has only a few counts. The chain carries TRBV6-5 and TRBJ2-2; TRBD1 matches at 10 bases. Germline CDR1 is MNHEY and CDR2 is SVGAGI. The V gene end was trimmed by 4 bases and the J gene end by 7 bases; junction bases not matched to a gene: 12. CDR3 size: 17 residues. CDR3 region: CASSSPPGTGAFGELFF. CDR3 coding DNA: TGTGCCAGCAGTTCTCCCCCTGGGACAGGGGCTTTCGGGGAGCTGTTTTTT.

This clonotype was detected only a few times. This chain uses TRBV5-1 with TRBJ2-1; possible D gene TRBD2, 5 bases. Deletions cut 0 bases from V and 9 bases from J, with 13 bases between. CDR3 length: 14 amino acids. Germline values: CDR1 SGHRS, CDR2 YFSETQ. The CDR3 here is CASSLDGMSSEQFF. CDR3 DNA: TGCGCCAGCAGCTTGGACGGGATGTCGAGTGAGCAGTTCTTC. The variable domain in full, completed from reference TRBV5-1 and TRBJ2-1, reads KAGVTQTPRYLIKTRGQQVTLSCSPISGHRSVSWYQQTPGQGLQFLFEYFSETQRNKGNFPGRFSGRQFSNSRSEMNVSTLELGDSALYLCASSLDGMSSEQFFGPGTRLTVL.

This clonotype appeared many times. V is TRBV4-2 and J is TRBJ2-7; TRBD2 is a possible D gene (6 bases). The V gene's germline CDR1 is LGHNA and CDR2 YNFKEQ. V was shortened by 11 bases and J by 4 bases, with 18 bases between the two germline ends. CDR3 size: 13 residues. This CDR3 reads CASSEGQSYEQYF. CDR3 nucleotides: TGTGCCTCTTCGGAGGGGCAGTCTTACGAGCAGTACTTC.

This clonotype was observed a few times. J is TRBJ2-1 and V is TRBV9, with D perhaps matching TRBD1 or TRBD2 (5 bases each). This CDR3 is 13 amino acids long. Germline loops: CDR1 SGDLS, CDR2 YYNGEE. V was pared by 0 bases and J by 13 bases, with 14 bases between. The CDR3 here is CASSVGGRTVQFF. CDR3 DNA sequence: TGTGCCAGCAGCGTAGGGGGACGGACTGTCCAGTTCTTC.

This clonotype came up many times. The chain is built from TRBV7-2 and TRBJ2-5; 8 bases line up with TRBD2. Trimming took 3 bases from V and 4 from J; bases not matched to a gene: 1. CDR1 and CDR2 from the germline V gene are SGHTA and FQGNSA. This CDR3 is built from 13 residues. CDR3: CASSLGLGETQYF. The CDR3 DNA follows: TGTGCCAGCAGCTTGGGACTAGGAGAGACCCAGTACTTC.

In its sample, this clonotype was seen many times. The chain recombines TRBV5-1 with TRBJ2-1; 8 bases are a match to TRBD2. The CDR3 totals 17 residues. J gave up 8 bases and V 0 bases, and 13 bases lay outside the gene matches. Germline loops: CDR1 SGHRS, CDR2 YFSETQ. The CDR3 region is CASSLAVTAGAVDEQFF. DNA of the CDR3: TGCGCCAGCAGCTTGGCAGTGACAGCGGGAGCTGTCGATGAGCAGTTCTTC.

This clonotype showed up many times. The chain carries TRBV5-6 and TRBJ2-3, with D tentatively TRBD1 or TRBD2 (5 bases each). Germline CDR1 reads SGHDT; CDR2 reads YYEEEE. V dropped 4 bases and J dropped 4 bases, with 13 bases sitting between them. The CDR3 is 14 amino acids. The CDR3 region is CASSLAGSADTQYF. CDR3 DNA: TGTGCCAGCAGCCTAGCAGGGAGTGCAGATACGCAGTATTTT.

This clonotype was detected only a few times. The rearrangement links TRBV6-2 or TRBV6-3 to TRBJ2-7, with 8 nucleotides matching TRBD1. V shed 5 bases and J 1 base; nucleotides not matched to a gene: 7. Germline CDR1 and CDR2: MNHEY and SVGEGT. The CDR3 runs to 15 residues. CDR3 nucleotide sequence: TGTGCCAGCAGTCACAGGGACAGGAGGTCCTACGAGCAGTACTTC. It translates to CASSHRDRRSYEQYF.

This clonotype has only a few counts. CDR3 bases: TGTGCCAGCAGTAGGGACCCAACTGAGGCCCAGTACTTC. Encoded protein: CASSRDPTEAQYF. The chain is built from TRBV28 and TRBJ2-5, with D tentatively TRBD1 or TRBD2 (5 bases each). The CDR3 is 13 amino acids. In germline, CDR1 is MDHEN, CDR2 SYDVKM. V was clipped by 5 bases and J by 9 bases, with 16 bases between them.